This entry features one T cell receptor (beta chain) sequence. The germline V gene has CDR1 GTSNPN and CDR2 SVGIG (reference sequence). The CDR3 contains 13 residues. Trimming removed 7 bases at V and 6 bases at J, with 18 bases between. Only in-frame clones appear in the TCRdb table, and some are missing; sequencing was by immunoSEQ multiplex PCR. The table lists under 100,000 clones, 65% to 85% of them singletons. The sample comes from a study of blood T cell repertoires in COVID-19. V and J are TRBV30 and TRBJ1-1; D remains ambiguous. Input material: peripheral blood. This sequence was found in a man aged 80 or over with active or convalescent COVID-19. The CDR3 DNA follows: TGTGCCTCAAAGCGGAGGACCACCGCTGAAGCTTTCTTT. This translates into CASKRRTTAEAFF.